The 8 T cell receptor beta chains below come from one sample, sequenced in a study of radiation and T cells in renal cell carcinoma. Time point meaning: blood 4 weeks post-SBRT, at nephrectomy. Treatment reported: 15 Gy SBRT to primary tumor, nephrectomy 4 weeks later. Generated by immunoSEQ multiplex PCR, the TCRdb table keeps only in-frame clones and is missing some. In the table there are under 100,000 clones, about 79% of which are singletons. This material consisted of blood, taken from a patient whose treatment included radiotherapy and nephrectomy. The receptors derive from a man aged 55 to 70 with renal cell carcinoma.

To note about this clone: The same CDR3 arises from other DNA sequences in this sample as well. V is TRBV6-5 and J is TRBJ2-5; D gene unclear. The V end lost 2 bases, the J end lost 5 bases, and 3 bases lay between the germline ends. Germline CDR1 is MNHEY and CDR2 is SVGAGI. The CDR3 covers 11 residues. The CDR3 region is CASSYRETQYF. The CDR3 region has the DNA TGTGCCAGCAGTTACAGGGAGACCCAGTACTTC.

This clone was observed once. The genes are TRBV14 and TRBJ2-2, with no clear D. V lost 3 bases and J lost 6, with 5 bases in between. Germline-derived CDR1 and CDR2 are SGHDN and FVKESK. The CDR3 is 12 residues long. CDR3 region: CASSQEAGELFF. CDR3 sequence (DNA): TGTGCCAGCAGCCAGGAAGCCGGGGAGCTGTTTTTT.

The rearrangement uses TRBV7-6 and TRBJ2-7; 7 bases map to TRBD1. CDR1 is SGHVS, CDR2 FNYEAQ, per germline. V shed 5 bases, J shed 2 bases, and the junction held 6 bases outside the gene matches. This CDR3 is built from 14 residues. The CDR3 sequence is CASSGDRAPYEQYF. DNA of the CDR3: TGTGCCAGCAGCGGAGACAGGGCCCCCTACGAGCAGTACTTC.

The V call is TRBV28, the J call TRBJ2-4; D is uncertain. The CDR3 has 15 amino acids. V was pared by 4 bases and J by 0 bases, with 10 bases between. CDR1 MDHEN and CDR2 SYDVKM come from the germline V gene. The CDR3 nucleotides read TGTGCCAGCAGTTCCCAAACGTTAGCCAAAAACATTCAGTACTTC. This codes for CASSSQTLAKNIQYF.

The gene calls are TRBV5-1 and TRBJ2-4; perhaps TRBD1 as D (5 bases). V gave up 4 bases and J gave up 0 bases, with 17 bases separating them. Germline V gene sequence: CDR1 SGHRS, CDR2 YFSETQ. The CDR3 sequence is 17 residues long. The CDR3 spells CASSVLGQFRAKNIQYF. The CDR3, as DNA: TGCGCCAGCAGCGTTTTAGGACAATTCCGAGCCAAAAACATTCAGTACTTC.

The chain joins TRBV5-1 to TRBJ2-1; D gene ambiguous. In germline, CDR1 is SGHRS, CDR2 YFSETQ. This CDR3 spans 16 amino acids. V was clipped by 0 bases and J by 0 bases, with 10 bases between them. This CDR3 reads CASSLAAVASYNEQFF. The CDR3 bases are TGCGCCAGCAGCTTGGCCGCGGTAGCCTCCTACAATGAGCAGTTCTTC. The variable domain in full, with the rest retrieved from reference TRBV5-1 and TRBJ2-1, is KAGVTQTPRYLIKTRGQQVTLSCSPISGHRSVSWYQQTPGQGLQFLFEYFSETQRNKGNFPGRFSGRQFSNSRSEMNVSTLELGDSALYLCASSLAAVASYNEQFFGPGTRLTVL.

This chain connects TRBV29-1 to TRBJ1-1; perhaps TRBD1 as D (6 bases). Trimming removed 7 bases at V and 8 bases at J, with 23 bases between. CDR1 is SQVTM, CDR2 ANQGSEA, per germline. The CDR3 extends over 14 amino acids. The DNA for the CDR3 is TGCAGCGCCTCGTTACAGGGCCTTTCGGGGGAAGCTTTCTTT. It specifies CSASLQGLSGEAFF.

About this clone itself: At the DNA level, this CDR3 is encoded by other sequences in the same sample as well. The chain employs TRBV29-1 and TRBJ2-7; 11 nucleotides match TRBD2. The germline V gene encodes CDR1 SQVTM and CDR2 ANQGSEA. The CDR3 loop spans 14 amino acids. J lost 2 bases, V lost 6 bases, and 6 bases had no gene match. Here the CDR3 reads CSVAGTSGPYEQYF. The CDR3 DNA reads TGCAGCGTCGCCGGGACTAGCGGCCCCTACGAGCAGTACTTC.